This T cell receptor beta chain is from a study of T cell repertoires in cytomegalovirus infection. The study, taken as a whole, reports: In two of eight donors, the top clonotype was HLA-C-restricted CMV-specific. Cumulative public TCR beta family frequency identified CMV carriers with the relevant HLA.

The CDR3 length is 14 residues. Per germline, CDR1 MNHNY and CDR2 SVGAGI (reference sequence). Regarding this clonotype: Its antigen is not identified. At one of its ends the junction is not consistent with the germline gene, which may arise from a read error.

TCRdb re-derived calls from the reads in MiXCR, one entry per CDR3 protein. Of hundreds of thousands of distinct CDR3 sequences listed, less than 40% are singletons. The material was cultured CD8+ T cells from PBMCs, obtained from culture after CMV antigen stimulation. V gene TRBV6-6 combines with J gene TRBJ2-1; tentatively, D is TRBD1 or TRBD2 (5 bases each). The sequence came from a human donor in good health (CMV status not recorded). Some clones in this sample may be carry-over from other donors' samples. The CDR3 DNA sequence: TGTGCCAGCAGTACCTCGGGACCCTACGATGAGCAGTTCTTC. It specifies CASSTSGPYDEQFF.